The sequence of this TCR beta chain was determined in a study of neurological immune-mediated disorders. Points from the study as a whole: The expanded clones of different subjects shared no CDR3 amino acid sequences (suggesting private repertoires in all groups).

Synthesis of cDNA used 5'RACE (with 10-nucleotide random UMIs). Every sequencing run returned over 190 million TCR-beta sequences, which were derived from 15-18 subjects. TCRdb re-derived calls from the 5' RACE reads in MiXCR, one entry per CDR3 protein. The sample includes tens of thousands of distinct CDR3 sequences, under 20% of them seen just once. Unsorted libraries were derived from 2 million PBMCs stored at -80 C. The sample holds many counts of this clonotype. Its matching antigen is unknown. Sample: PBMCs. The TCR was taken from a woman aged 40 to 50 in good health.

The CDR3 nucleotides read TGCAGTGCTAGTCAGGGCCTCTCCTACGAGCAGTACGTC. Protein product: CSASQGLSYEQYV. The V call is TRBV20-1, the J call TRBJ2-7, with a weak D call TRBD1 (5 bases). Germline V gene lookup returns CDR1 DFQATT and CDR2 SNEGSKA (reference sequence). CDR3 length: 13 residues. V was pared by 3 bases and J by 0 bases, with 9 bases between.